The 15 T cell receptor beta chains below come from one sample, sequenced in a study of long-term antiretroviral therapy in people with HIV. Survey-level resolution applied to immunoSEQ assay v3.0. The protocol was immunoSEQ multiplex PCR, while the TCRdb copy is restricted to in-frame clones and leaves out a portion. In the table there are around 22,000 clones, 70% to 85% of which are singletons. The sample here was unsorted PBMCs, taken 0.1 years before starting antiretroviral therapy. The receptors derive from a man aged 18 to 30 with HIV.

This clone qualifies as medium-sized. This rearrangement joins TRBV2 to TRBJ2-5; unclear D gene. V lost 3 bases and J 2 bases, leaving 10 bases between the germline ends. Germline CDR1 and CDR2: SNHLY and FYNNEI. This CDR3 comprises 14 residues. The CDR3 bases are TGTGCCAGCAGTGAGGACCGCAGACAAGAGACCCAGTACTTC. This translates into CASSEDRRQETQYF. The variable domain in full, completed from reference TRBV2 and TRBJ2-5, reads EPEVTQTPSHQVTQMGQEVILRCVPISNHLYFYWYRQILGQKVEFLVSFYNNEISEKSEIFDDQFSVERPDGSNFTLKIRSTKLEDSAMYFCASSEDRRQETQYFGPGTRLLVL.

V is TRBV27 and J is TRBJ1-1, with D maybe TRBD1 (5 bases). V lost 7 bases and J 7 bases, leaving 22 bases between the germline ends. Germline assignment: CDR1 MNHEY and CDR2 SMNVEV (reference sequence). This CDR3 comprises 15 residues. The CDR3 region has the DNA TGTGCCAGCACTCCTTTAGGGGTTCTAAGGGGTGAAGCTTTCTTT. It yields the protein CASTPLGVLRGEAFF.

This chain links TRBV13 with TRBJ2-7, with D maybe TRBD1 (5 bases). Trimming cost V 0 bases and J 5 bases, with 17 bases left between them. CDR1 and CDR2 from the germline V gene are PRHDT and FYEKMQ (reference sequence). The CDR3 consists of 16 residues. The CDR3 is CASSLGLGEGKNEQYF. CDR3 DNA: TGTGCCAGCAGCTTAGGCCTAGGGGAAGGAAAAAACGAGCAGTACTTC.

This clone was found a few times. The J gene is TRBJ1-5, the V gene TRBV5-6; no clear D gene. There are 12 residues in the CDR3. V was shortened by 4 bases and J by 5 bases, with 7 bases between the two germline ends. Germline lookup yields CDR1 SGHDT and CDR2 YYEEEE. The CDR3 bases are TGTGCCAGCAGCGAGGGAGATCAGCCCCAGCATTTT. It specifies CASSEGDQPQHF.

The V and J genes are TRBV6-1 and TRBJ1-2; possibly TRBD1 for D (6 bases). The V gene lost 2 bases and the J gene lost 4 bases, with 17 bases spanning the gap. The CDR3 consists of 16 residues. Germline V lookup: CDR1 MNHNS, CDR2 SASEGT. CDR3 sequence reads: CASSETARGTGYGYTF. The CDR3 nucleotides are TGTGCCAGCAGTGAAACGGCCAGGGGTACGGGCTATGGCTACACCTTC.

V gene TRBV27 combines with J gene TRBJ2-1, with D perhaps TRBD2 (5 bases). Germline V gives CDR1 MNHEY, CDR2 SMNVEV (reference sequence). Trimming removed 5 bases at V and 6 bases at J, with 17 bases between. The CDR3 spans 15 residues. Here the CDR3 reads CASSRSGQVGNEQFF. The CDR3 DNA follows: TGTGCCAGCAGTCGCAGCGGCCAGGTGGGCAATGAGCAGTTCTTC.

This chain uses TRBV6-5 with TRBJ2-5, with 7 bases lining up with TRBD1. Unmatched junction bases numbered 4, after V lost 2 bases and J lost 1 base. Germline-derived CDR1 and CDR2 are MNHEY and SVGAGI. This CDR3 spans 15 amino acids. As DNA, the CDR3 is TGTGCCAGCAGTTACCTGGCAGGGGGCCAAGAGACCCAGTACTTC. It codes for CASSYLAGGQETQYF.

The CDR3 sequence: CASSHPGTSGRPPYEQYF. CDR3 DNA sequence: TGTGCCAGCAGCCACCCCGGGACTAGCGGGAGGCCGCCCTACGAGCAGTACTTC. The chain uses TRBV9 and TRBJ2-7, with 15 bases identical to TRBD2. Looked up from germline, CDR1 is SGDLS and CDR2 is YYNGEE. The CDR3 length is 18 residues. J gave up 2 bases and V 4 bases, and 10 bases lay outside the gene matches.

V and J are TRBV5-1 and TRBJ2-7; 11 bases align to TRBD1. There are 17 residues in the CDR3. Germline assignment: CDR1 SGHRS and CDR2 YFSETQ. Losses at the gene ends were 4 bases for V and 4 bases for J; bases not matched to a gene: 13. The CDR3 reads CASSRTGTGGLYYEQYF. CDR3 nucleotide sequence: TGCGCCAGCAGCCGGACCGGGACAGGGGGTTTATATTACGAGCAGTACTTC. The variable domain in full, with the rest retrieved from reference TRBV5-1 and TRBJ2-7, is KAGVTQTPRYLIKTRGQQVTLSCSPISGHRSVSWYQQTPGQGLQFLFEYFSETQRNKGNFPGRFSGRQFSNSRSEMNVSTLELGDSALYLCASSRTGTGGLYYEQYFGPGTRLTVT.

The rearrangement joins TRBV9 to TRBJ2-2, with 8 bases matching TRBD2. Germline assignment: CDR1 SGDLS and CDR2 YYNGEE. The CDR3 is 18 amino acids. V was clipped by 0 bases and J by 0 bases; unmatched bases: 7. The CDR3 protein is CASSVATSVRSNTGELFF. As DNA, the CDR3 is TGTGCCAGCAGCGTAGCGACTAGCGTTCGGTCGAACACCGGGGAGCTGTTTTTT.

The table lists this clone with a count of one. This chain connects TRBV2 to TRBJ2-6; maybe TRBD1 (8 bases). Germline CDR1 and CDR2: SNHLY and FYNNEI. The CDR3 extends over 17 amino acids. With 6 bases removed from V and 1 base from J, the gap between germline ends came to 16 bases. The DNA of the CDR3 is TGTGCCAGCAGCTACGGACAGGGAGGGTCTGGGGCCAACGTCCTGACTTTC. Translation: CASSYGQGGSGANVLTF. Using reference TRBV2 and TRBJ2-6 for the parts outside the CDR3, the full variable domain is EPEVTQTPSHQVTQMGQEVILRCVPISNHLYFYWYRQILGQKVEFLVSFYNNEISEKSEIFDDQFSVERPDGSNFTLKIRSTKLEDSAMYFCASSYGQGGSGANVLTFGAGSRLTVL.

V and J are TRBV7-9 and TRBJ2-6; D remains ambiguous. Deletions cut 6 bases from V and 1 base from J, with 4 bases between. This CDR3 region has 13 residues. Germline CDR1 and CDR2: SEHNR and FQNEAQ (reference sequence). The CDR3 loop is CASSSSGANVLTF. The CDR3 DNA follows: TGTGCCAGCAGTTCTTCTGGGGCCAACGTCCTGACTTTC.

This clone turned up a few times. The chain carries TRBV5-1 and TRBJ2-4; D call uncertain. Between the trimmed V and J ends, which lost 0 bases and 8 bases, there was a span of 12 bases. Germline V gives CDR1 SGHRS, CDR2 YFSETQ. CDR3 length: 14 amino acids. CDR3 sequence (DNA): TGCGCCAGCAGCTTGGATCCGGGTCCGGACATTCAGTACTTC. Translation gives CASSLDPGPDIQYF.

This chain's CDR3 is CASSLDDATLARRETQYF. The CDR3 DNA sequence: TGTGCCAGCAGCTTGGATGATGCGACGCTGGCACGCAGGGAGACCCAGTACTTC. The genes are TRBV5-5 and TRBJ2-5; D gene uncertain. This CDR3 has 18 residues. Germline values: CDR1 SGHKS, CDR2 YYEKEE (reference sequence). V lost 0 bases and J lost 5, with 23 bases in between.

The chain links TRBV7-9 to TRBJ1-1; the D is unclear. V was cut by 2 bases and J by 1 base, with 17 bases left in between. Germline V gene lookup returns CDR1 SEHNR and CDR2 FQNEAQ (reference sequence). CDR3 size: 17 residues. The CDR3 reads CASSLNMVVLGNTEAFF. DNA of the CDR3: TGTGCCAGCAGCTTAAATATGGTCGTGCTGGGGAACACTGAAGCTTTCTTT.